Below are 8 T cell receptor beta chains sequenced from a single sample in a study of blood T cell repertoires in COVID-19. The repertoire was sequenced with immunoSEQ multiplex PCR; TCRdb's copy has only in-frame clones and lacks some. This sample has approximately 280,000 clones, with 75% to 95% found just once. Sequencing used peripheral blood. These receptor sequences come from a woman in her thirties with COVID-19, enrolled during active disease.

The CDR3 DNA sequence: TGTGCCAGCAGCTTGGGGACAGCCAAGACCCAGTACTTC. Amino acid sequence: CASSLGTAKTQYF. This chain joins TRBV5-6 and TRBJ2-5; D is possibly TRBD1 (6 bases). V gave up 0 bases and J gave up 6 bases, with 9 bases separating them. Germline loops: CDR1 SGHDT, CDR2 YYEEEE. The CDR3 runs 13 residues.

The rearrangement joins TRBV6-5 to TRBJ2-4; 14 bases map to TRBD2. CDR1 and CDR2 (germline): MNHEY, SVGAGI. Losses at the gene ends were 2 bases for V and 8 bases for J; bases not matched to a gene: 5. This CDR3 region has 16 residues. The CDR3 sequence: CASSYTGLAGEDIQYF. The DNA for the CDR3 is TGTGCCAGCAGTTACACGGGACTAGCGGGAGAGGACATTCAGTACTTC.

The chain recombines TRBV10-1 with TRBJ2-7, with D tentatively TRBD2 (5 bases). CDR3 length equals 13 residues. V was clipped by 4 bases and J by 7 bases, with 14 bases between them. From germline, CDR1 is WNHNN and CDR2 SYGVQD (reference sequence). This CDR3 reads CASSVYRETEQYF. DNA of the CDR3: TGCGCCAGCAGTGTCTATAGGGAGACTGAGCAGTACTTC.

This clone was observed a single time. CDR3 DNA sequence: TGTGCCACCAGTGATGCGACAGGGAAAGAGACCCAGTACTTC. Protein: CATSDATGKETQYF. The rearrangement uses TRBV24-1 and TRBJ2-5, with TRBD1 identical over 7 bases. Unmatched junction bases numbered 3, after V lost 3 bases and J lost 3 bases. CDR1 is KGHDR, CDR2 SFDVKD, per germline. The length of the CDR3 is 14 residues.

The chain carries TRBV3-1 (or the pseudogene TRBV3-2) and TRBJ1-5; 10 nucleotides agree with TRBD1. This CDR3 spans 17 amino acids. CDR1 and CDR2 from the germline V gene are LGHDT and YNNKEL (reference sequence). Germline trimming cut 3 bases from V and 4 bases from J; bases unmatched to any gene: 9. Here the CDR3 DNA reads TGTGCCAGCAGCCAGGGTTCCCCGGGACAGGGGAATCAGCCCCAGCATTTT. Amino acid sequence: CASSQGSPGQGNQPQHF.

The chain carries TRBV15 and TRBJ2-7; 7 bases agree with TRBD2. Germline assignment: CDR1 LNHNV and CDR2 YYDKDF (reference sequence). This CDR3 region has 13 residues. Trimming cost V 8 bases and J 2 bases; bases outside gene matches: 6. CDR3 residues: CATASGEAYEQYF. The CDR3 region has the DNA TGTGCCACCGCCAGCGGGGAAGCCTACGAGCAGTACTTC.

The table lists this clone with a count of one. This chain connects TRBV5-1 to TRBJ2-7, with D possibly TRBD1 on 6 matching bases. The germline V and J ends were trimmed by 0 bases and 5 bases, with 6 bases remaining between them. CDR1 is SGHRS, CDR2 YFSETQ, per germline. The CDR3 runs to 12 residues. CDR3 DNA: TGCGCCAGCAGCTTGGACAGGGACGAGCAGTACTTC. Translating it yields CASSLDRDEQYF.

This sequence joins TRBV30 and TRBJ1-1; D not certain. Germline assignment: CDR1 GTSNPN and CDR2 SVGIG (reference sequence). Between the trimmed V and J ends, which lost 3 bases and 5 bases, there was a span of 13 bases. The CDR3 extends over 13 amino acids. The CDR3 sequence is CAWRGARVTEAFF. As DNA, the CDR3 is TGTGCCTGGAGAGGCGCCCGGGTGACTGAAGCTTTCTTT.